Shown below are 23 T cell receptor beta chains from a single sample sequenced in a study of blood T cell repertoires in COVID-19. Sequenced by immunoSEQ multiplex PCR; TCRdb stores in-frame clones only, minus some. The sample carries over 70,000 clones, about four fifths recorded once. Sequences were obtained from peripheral blood. The receptors originated from a woman older than 75 with active or convalescent COVID-19.

J is TRBJ1-1 and V is TRBV2; TRBD1 is a possible D gene (5 bases). Germline CDR1 is SNHLY and CDR2 is FYNNEI. V lost 4 bases and J 5 bases, leaving 14 bases between the germline ends. CDR3 length: 14 amino acids. Written as DNA, the CDR3 is TGTGCCAGCAGTGGGTCCGGGGGGGGGACTGAAGCTTTCTTT. It yields the protein CASSGSGGGTEAFF. Full variable domain (remainder filled in from reference TRBV2 and TRBJ1-1): EPEVTQTPSHQVTQMGQEVILRCVPISNHLYFYWYRQILGQKVEFLVSFYNNEISEKSEIFDDQFSVERPDGSNFTLKIRSTKLEDSAMYFCASSGSGGGTEAFFGQGTRLTVV.

The chain links TRBV25-1 to TRBJ1-2; 9 positions agree with TRBD1. Germline CDR1 and CDR2: MGHDK and SYGVNS. V trimming: 5 bases; J trimming: 5 bases; junction bases outside the gene matches: 12. The CDR3 loop spans 16 amino acids. CDR3 coding DNA: TGTGCCAGCAGTAGCCTCGGGACAGGGAAAGAATATGGCTACACCTTC. It encodes CASSSLGTGKEYGYTF.

The V call is TRBV11-3, the J call TRBJ2-2, with 9 nucleotides matching TRBD1. The CDR3 loop spans 17 amino acids. Germline trimming cut 5 bases from V and 2 bases from J; bases unmatched to any gene: 9. Germline CDR1 SGHNT, CDR2 YENEEA. CDR3 in amino acids: CASSATGTGYNTGELFF. CDR3 in DNA: TGTGCCAGCAGCGCTACCGGGACAGGGTATAACACCGGGGAGCTGTTTTTT.

The chain is built from TRBV30 and TRBJ1-5; 7 bases agree with TRBD1. This CDR3 is 16 amino acids long. CDR1 and CDR2 from the germline V gene are GTSNPN and SVGIG (reference sequence). The V segment lost 0 bases and the J segment 7 bases; nucleotides outside the gene matches: 12. DNA for the CDR3: TGTGCCTGGAGTGTACCCCAACATACCAGGGGGCAGCCCCAGCATTTT. The encoded protein is CAWSVPQHTRGQPQHF.

This chain uses TRBV7-8 with TRBJ2-7; TRBD1 matches 8 bases. Trimming removed 5 bases from V and 2 bases from J; junction bases left unmatched: 2. The V gene's germline CDR1 is SGHVS and CDR2 FQNEAQ. The CDR3 sequence is 13 residues long. The chain's CDR3 is CASSRDRPYEQYF. In DNA form, the CDR3 reads TGTGCCAGCAGCCGGGACAGGCCCTACGAGCAGTACTTC.

This clone was observed once. The genes are TRBV19 and TRBJ2-5, with TRBD2 as a possible D gene (6 bases). The germline V gene has CDR1 LNHDA and CDR2 SQIVND (reference sequence). Trimming removed 5 bases at V and 2 bases at J, with 12 bases between. The CDR3 covers 14 residues. CDR3 bases: TGTGCCAGTAGTTCGGTAGGAGGGCAAGAGACCCAGTACTTC. Protein product: CASSSVGGQETQYF.

The CDR3 spells CASSLGYPGGETQYF. DNA for the CDR3: TGCGCCAGCAGCCTCGGTTACCCCGGCGGAGAGACCCAGTACTTC. The chain couples TRBV4-1 to TRBJ2-5; D is unresolved. The CDR3 extends over 15 amino acids. Per the germline V gene, CDR1 is MGHRA and CDR2 is YSYEKL. V gave up 4 bases and J gave up 4 bases, with 16 bases separating them.

V gene TRBV6-1 combines with J gene TRBJ1-4, with D perhaps TRBD1 (5 bases). The V end lost 3 bases, the J end lost 7 bases, and 15 bases lay between the germline ends. The CDR3 covers 15 residues. Germline V lookup: CDR1 MNHNS, CDR2 SASEGT. CDR3 sequence (DNA): TGTGCCAGCAGTGAGAATCGGGGGGGAGGTGAAAAACTGTTTTTT. Translating gives CASSENRGGGEKLFF.

CDR3 region: CASSLDYSGALTEAFF. In DNA form, the CDR3 reads TGCGCCAGCAGCTTGGATTATTCTGGGGCGTTGACTGAAGCTTTCTTT. The gene calls are TRBV5-1 and TRBJ1-1, with D possibly matching TRBD1 (5 bases). V was trimmed by 0 bases and J by 5 bases, leaving 17 bases between them. The germline gives CDR1 SGHRS, CDR2 YFSETQ. The length of the CDR3 is 16 residues.

V and J are TRBV5-1 and TRBJ2-3; TRBD2 aligns across 8 bases. CDR1 SGHRS and CDR2 YFSETQ come from the germline V gene. The CDR3 extends over 15 amino acids. V shed 0 bases and J 6 bases; nucleotides not matched to a gene: 6. The CDR3 DNA reads as TGCGCCAGCAGCTTGGCAGCGGGGGTTTCCGATACGCAGTATTTT. As protein: CASSLAAGVSDTQYF.

This clone was counted once. This chain connects TRBV10-3 to TRBJ2-1, with 9 bases that match TRBD2. Germline V CDR1 and CDR2: ENHRY, SYGVKD. The CDR3 loop spans 14 amino acids. V was clipped by 3 bases and J by 7 bases; unmatched bases: 4. The CDR3 nucleotides are TGTGCCATCAGTGAACTAGCGGGTATAAATGAGCAGTTCTTC. This gives the protein CAISELAGINEQFF.

CDR3 loop: CASRNYKSPLHF. The CDR3 DNA reads as TGTGCCAGCAGGAACTATAAGTCGCCCCTCCACTTT. V gene TRBV6-5 combines with J gene TRBJ1-6; unclear D gene. The length of the CDR3 is 12 residues. Germline V gene lookup returns CDR1 MNHEY and CDR2 SVGAGI. Trimming shortened V by 6 bases and J by 13 bases, and 13 bases separated the two germline ends.

CDR3 sequence (DNA): TGTGCCAGCAGCTTAGATCCTCGGCAGGCCCTCTATGGCTACACCTTC. This gives the protein CASSLDPRQALYGYTF. The rearrangement joins TRBV11-2 to TRBJ1-2; D not resolved. Germline-derived CDR1 and CDR2 are SGHAT and FQNNGV. Between the trimmed V and J ends, which lost 0 bases and 4 bases, there was a span of 15 bases. The CDR3 spans 16 residues. Full variable domain (missing parts from reference TRBV11-2 and TRBJ1-2): EAGVAQSPRYKIIEKRQSVAFWCNPISGHATLYWYQQILGQGPKLLIQFQNNGVVDDSQLPKDRFSAERLKGVDSTLKIQPAKLEDSAVYLCASSLDPRQALYGYTFGSGTRLTVV.

This clone has just a few counts. The CDR3 coding sequence is TGTGCCAGCAGCTTGGCTGGGCCAGCCGTAGGTGGCTACACCTTC. Translating gives CASSLAGPAVGGYTF. The V gene is TRBV5-5, the J gene TRBJ1-2; D remains unclear. V lost 0 bases, J lost 7 bases, and 16 bases lay in between. Germline CDR1 is SGHKS and CDR2 is YYEKEE (reference sequence). The CDR3 is made up of 15 amino acids.

The chain recombines TRBV11-2 with TRBJ2-1; 8 positions match TRBD2. The CDR3 has 14 amino acids. In germline, CDR1 is SGHAT, CDR2 FQNNGV. V was clipped by 5 bases and J by 7 bases; unmatched bases: 7. The CDR3 loop reads CASSPSGGRNEQFF. The CDR3 nucleotides are TGTGCCAGCAGCCCGTCGGGGGGGCGGAATGAGCAGTTCTTC.

The chain is built from TRBV12-3 or TRBV12-4 and TRBJ1-6; tentative D call: TRBD1 (6 bases). V was clipped by 3 bases and J by 10 bases, with 10 bases between them. This CDR3 is built from 13 residues. CDR3 coding DNA: TGTGCCAGCAGTTTGGGGAGGGGGTCACCCCTCCACTTT. This gives the protein CASSLGRGSPLHF.

The chain is built from TRBV6-6 and TRBJ1-4; D ambiguous. CDR1 and CDR2 from the germline V gene are MNHNY and SVGAGI (reference sequence). Trimming shortened V by 5 bases and J by 0 bases, and 10 bases separated the two germline ends. The CDR3 has 15 amino acids. CDR3 DNA sequence: TGTGCCAGCAGTCCACACAGAGCAACTAATGAAAAACTGTTTTTT. It is translated as CASSPHRATNEKLFF.

Only a few counts were recorded for this clone. V is TRBV15 and J is TRBJ2-5; 13 bases agree with TRBD2. The CDR3 has 18 residues. In germline, CDR1 is LNHNV, CDR2 YYDKDF (reference sequence). The V and J ends lost 4 bases and 4 bases, in that order; junction bases with no gene match: 12. CDR3 nucleotide sequence: TGTGCCACCAGCAAAGGGACTAGCGGGGAATCTTGGCGAGAGACCCAGTACTTC. It encodes CATSKGTSGESWRETQYF.

A few counts support this clone. This chain joins TRBV4-3 and TRBJ1-6; perhaps TRBD1 as D (5 bases). Germline assignment: CDR1 LGHNA and CDR2 YSLEER. This CDR3 contains 17 residues. V gave up 0 bases and J gave up 5 bases, with 14 bases separating them. The CDR3 region is CASSQDRAGWNNSPLHF. The CDR3 DNA sequence: TGCGCCAGCAGCCAAGATCGCGCAGGGTGGAATAATTCACCCCTCCACTTT.

The J gene is TRBJ2-3, the V gene TRBV7-2; D remains ambiguous. V lost 5 bases and J 0 bases, leaving 12 bases between the germline ends. Germline V gene sequence: CDR1 SGHTA, CDR2 FQGNSA. This CDR3 comprises 15 residues. The CDR3 protein is CASSLDGASTDTQYF. CDR3 coding DNA: TGTGCCAGCAGCCTTGACGGAGCTAGCACAGATACGCAGTATTTT.

This chain links TRBV12-1 with TRBJ2-7; TRBD1 is taken as the D call from the table, unchecked against the DNA. TRBV12-1 is given as a pseudogene. The CDR3 spans 13 residues. The CDR3 loop is CAVVGDSSYEQYF. CDR3 nucleotides: TGTGCCGTCGTCGGGGACAGCTCCTACGAGCAGTACTTC.

The V gene is TRBV5-1, the J gene TRBJ2-3; 8 bases are a match to TRBD2. The germline gives CDR1 SGHRS, CDR2 YFSETQ. This CDR3 has 15 amino acids. Trimming at V came to 2 bases and at J to 0 bases, leaving 2 bases not matched to a gene. The chain's CDR3 is CASSLAGASTDTQYF. The CDR3 DNA reads TGCGCCAGCAGCTTAGCGGGGGCTAGCACAGATACGCAGTATTTT.

The rearrangement links TRBV9 to TRBJ1-6; the D is unclear. Trimming shortened V by 0 bases and J by 6 bases, and 10 bases separated the two germline ends. From germline, CDR1 is SGDLS and CDR2 YYNGEE. CDR3 length: 15 amino acids. CDR3 sequence: CASSVDSGFNSPLHF. In DNA, the CDR3 is TGTGCCAGCAGCGTAGACAGCGGGTTTAATTCACCCCTCCACTTT.